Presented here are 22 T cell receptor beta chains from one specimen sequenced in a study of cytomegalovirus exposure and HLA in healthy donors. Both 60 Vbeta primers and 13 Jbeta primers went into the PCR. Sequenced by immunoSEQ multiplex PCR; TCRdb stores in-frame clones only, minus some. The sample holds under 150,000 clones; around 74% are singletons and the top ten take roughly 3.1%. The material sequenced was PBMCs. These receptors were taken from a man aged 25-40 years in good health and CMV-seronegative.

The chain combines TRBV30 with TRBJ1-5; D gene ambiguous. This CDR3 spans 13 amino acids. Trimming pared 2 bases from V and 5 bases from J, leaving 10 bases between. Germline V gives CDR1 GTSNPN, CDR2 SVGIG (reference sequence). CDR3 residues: CAWSLTTDQPQHF. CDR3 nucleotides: TGTGCCTGGAGTCTGACAACGGATCAGCCCCAGCATTTT.

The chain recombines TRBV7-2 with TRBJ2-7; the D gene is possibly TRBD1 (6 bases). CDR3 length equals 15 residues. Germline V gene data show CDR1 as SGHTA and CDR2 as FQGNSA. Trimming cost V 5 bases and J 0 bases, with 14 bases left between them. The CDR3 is CASSPWTESSYEQYF. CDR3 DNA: TGTGCCAGCAGCCCCTGGACAGAGAGCTCCTACGAGCAGTACTTC. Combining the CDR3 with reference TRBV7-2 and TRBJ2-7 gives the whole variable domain GAGVSQSPSNKVTEKGKDVELRCDPISGHTALYWYRQSLGQGLEFLIYFQGNSAPDKSGLPSDRFSAERTGGSVSTLTIQRTQQEDSAVYLCASSPWTESSYEQYFGPGTRLTVT.

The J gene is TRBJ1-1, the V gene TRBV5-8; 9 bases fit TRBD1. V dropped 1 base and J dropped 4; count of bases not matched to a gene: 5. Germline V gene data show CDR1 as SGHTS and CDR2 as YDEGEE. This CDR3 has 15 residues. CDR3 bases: TGTGCCAGCAGCTTGTGGGACAGGGTAGCCACTGAAGCTTTCTTT. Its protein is CASSLWDRVATEAFF.

The CDR3 DNA reads as TGTGCCAGCAGCTTTTCAGCGACTGGTTCCGGGGAGCTGTTTTTT. This codes for CASSFSATGSGELFF. V gene TRBV11-3 combines with J gene TRBJ2-2; no clear D gene. The length of the CDR3 is 15 residues. V lost 3 bases and J 6 bases, leaving 14 bases between the germline ends. Germline lookup yields CDR1 SGHNT and CDR2 YENEEA. Variable domain in full (rest from reference TRBV11-3 and TRBJ2-2): EAGVVQSPRYKIIEKKQPVAFWCNPISGHNTLYWYLQNLGQGPELLIRYENEEAVDDSQLPKDRFSAERLKGVDSTLKIQPAELGDSAVYLCASSFSATGSGELFFGEGSRLTVL.

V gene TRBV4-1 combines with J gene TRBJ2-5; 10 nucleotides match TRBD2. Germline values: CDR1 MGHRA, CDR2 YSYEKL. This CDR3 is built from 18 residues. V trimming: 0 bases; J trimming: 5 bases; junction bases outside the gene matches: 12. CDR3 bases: TGCGCCAGCAGCCAAGATCGGGGGGCTAGCGGGAGTGGGGAGACCCAGTACTTC. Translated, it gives CASSQDRGASGSGETQYF.

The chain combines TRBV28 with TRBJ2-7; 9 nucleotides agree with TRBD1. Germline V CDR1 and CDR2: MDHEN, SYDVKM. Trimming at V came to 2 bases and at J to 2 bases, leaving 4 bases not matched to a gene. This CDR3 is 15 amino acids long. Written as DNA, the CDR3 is TGTGCCAGCAGTTTAGGGACAGGGTTCGCCTACGAGCAGTACTTC. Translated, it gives CASSLGTGFAYEQYF.

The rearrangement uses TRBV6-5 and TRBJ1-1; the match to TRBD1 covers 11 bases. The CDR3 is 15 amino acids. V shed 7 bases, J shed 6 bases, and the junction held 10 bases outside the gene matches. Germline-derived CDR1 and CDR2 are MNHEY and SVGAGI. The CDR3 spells CASIGQGAEVAEAFF. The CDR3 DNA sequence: TGTGCCAGCATCGGACAGGGGGCCGAGGTGGCTGAAGCTTTCTTT.

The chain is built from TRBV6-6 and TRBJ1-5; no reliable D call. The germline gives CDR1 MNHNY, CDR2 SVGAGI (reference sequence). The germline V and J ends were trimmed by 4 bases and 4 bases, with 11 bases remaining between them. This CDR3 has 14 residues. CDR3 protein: CASSSSTVNQPQHF. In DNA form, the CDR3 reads TGTGCCAGCAGTTCATCTACAGTTAATCAGCCCCAGCATTTT.

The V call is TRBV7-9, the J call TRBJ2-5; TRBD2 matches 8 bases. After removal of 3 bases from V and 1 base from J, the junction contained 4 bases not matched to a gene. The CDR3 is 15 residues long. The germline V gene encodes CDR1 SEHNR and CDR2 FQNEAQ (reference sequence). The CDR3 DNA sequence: TGTGCCAGCAGCTTTACTAGCGGCAGCCAAGAGACCCAGTACTTC. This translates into CASSFTSGSQETQYF.

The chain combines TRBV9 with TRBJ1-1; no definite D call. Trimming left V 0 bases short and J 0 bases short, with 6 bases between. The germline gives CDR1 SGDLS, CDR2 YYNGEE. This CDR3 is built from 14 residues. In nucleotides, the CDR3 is TGTGCCAGCAGCGTAGGTGACATGAACACTGAAGCTTTCTTT. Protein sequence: CASSVGDMNTEAFF.

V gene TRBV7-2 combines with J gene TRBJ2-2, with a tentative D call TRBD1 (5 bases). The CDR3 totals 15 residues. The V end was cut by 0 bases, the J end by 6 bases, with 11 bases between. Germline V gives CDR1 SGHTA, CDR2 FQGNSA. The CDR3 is CASSLAALGPGELFF. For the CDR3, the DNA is TGTGCCAGCAGCTTAGCAGCCTTGGGGCCCGGGGAGCTGTTTTTT.

DNA for the CDR3: TGTGCCAGCAGCTTTGTTTCTTTTAGCGGCCAGTTCTTC. It codes for CASSFVSFSGQFF. V is TRBV5-8 and J is TRBJ2-1, with a weak D call TRBD2 (6 bases). V lost 2 bases and J 13 bases, leaving 16 bases between the germline ends. Germline lookup yields CDR1 SGHTS and CDR2 YDEGEE. This CDR3 is built from 13 residues.

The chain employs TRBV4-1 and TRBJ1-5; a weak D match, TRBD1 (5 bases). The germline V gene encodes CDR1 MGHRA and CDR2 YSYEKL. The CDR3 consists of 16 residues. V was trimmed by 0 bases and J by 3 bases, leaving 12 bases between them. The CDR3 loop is CASSQDPGVTNQPQHF. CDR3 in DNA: TGCGCCAGCAGCCAAGATCCGGGGGTCACCAATCAGCCCCAGCATTTT.

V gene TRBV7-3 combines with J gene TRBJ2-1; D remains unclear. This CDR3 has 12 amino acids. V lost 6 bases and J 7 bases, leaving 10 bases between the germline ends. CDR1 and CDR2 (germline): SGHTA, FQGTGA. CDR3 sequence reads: CASRDPRNEQFF. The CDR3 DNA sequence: TGTGCCAGCAGGGATCCCAGGAATGAGCAGTTCTTC.

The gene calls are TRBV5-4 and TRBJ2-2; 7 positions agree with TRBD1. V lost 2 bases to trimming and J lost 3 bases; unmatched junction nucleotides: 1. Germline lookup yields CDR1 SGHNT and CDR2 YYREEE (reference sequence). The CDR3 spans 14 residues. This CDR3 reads CASSFDRDTGELFF. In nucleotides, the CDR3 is TGTGCCAGCAGCTTCGACAGGGACACCGGGGAGCTGTTTTTT.

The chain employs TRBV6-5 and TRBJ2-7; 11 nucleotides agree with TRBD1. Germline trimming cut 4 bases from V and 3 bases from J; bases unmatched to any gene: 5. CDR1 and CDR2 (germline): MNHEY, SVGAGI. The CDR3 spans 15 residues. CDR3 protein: CASSSPGTGGYEQYF. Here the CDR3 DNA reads TGTGCCAGCAGTTCCCCCGGGACAGGGGGCTACGAGCAGTACTTC.

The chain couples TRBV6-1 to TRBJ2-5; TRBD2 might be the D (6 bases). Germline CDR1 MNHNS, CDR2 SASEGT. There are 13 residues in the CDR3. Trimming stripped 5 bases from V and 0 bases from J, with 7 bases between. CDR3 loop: CASSRDYQETQYF. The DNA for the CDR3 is TGTGCCAGCAGTCGGGACTACCAAGAGACCCAGTACTTC.

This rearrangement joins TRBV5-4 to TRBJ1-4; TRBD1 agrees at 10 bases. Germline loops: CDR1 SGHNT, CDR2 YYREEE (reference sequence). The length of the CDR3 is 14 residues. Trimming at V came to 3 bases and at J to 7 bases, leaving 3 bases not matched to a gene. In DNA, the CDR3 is TGTGCCAGCAGCTCCGGGACAGGGGTTGAAAAACTGTTTTTT. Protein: CASSSGTGVEKLFF.

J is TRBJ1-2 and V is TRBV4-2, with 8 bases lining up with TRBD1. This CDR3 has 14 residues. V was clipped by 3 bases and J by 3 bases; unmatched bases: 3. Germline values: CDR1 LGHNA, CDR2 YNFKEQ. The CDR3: CASSQSTGDYGYTF. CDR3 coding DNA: TGTGCCAGCAGCCAGTCGACAGGGGACTATGGCTACACCTTC.

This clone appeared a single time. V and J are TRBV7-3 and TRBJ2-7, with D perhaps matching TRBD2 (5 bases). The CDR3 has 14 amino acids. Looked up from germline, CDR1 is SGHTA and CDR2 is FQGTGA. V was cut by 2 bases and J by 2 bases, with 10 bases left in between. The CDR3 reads CASSLGLGTYEQYF. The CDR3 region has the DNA TGTGCCAGCAGCTTAGGACTCGGAACCTACGAGCAGTACTTC.

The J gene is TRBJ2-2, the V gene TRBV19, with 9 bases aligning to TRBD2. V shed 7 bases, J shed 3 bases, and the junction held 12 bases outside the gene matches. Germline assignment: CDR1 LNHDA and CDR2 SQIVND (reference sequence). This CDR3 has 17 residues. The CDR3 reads CASTEFGGGAHTGELFF. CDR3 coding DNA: TGTGCCAGTACCGAATTCGGCGGGGGGGCTCACACCGGGGAGCTGTTTTTT.

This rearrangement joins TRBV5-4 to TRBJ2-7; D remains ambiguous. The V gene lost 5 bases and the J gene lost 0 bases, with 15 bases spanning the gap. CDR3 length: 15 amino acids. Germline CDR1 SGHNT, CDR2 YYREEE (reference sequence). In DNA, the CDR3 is TGTGCCAGCAGTTATCCTGGCACTAACTCCTACGAGCAGTACTTC. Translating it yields CASSYPGTNSYEQYF.